This T cell receptor beta chain appears in the sequencing data of a study of T cells in Graves' hyperthyroidism and ophthalmopathy (dated 2019 in TCRdb). With respect to the entire study: Peripheral blood was sampled at the time of initial diagnosis, prior to any treatment. A discovery cohort of about a hundred patients, 43 with Graves' ophthalmopathy and 55 to 65 with stable Graves' hyperthyroidism, was used to find distinguishing TCR V-J signatures. An independent validation cohort of about 19 hyperthyroidism patients and approximately 17 patients who later progressed to ophthalmopathy tested prospective prediction of ophthalmopathy. For training and testing, the 100 or so patients in the discovery cohort were randomly divided in a 7:3 ratio. In roughly six Graves' hyperthyroidism patients, the study also compared T-cell repertoires from thyroid tissue with T-cell repertoires from blood. After sampling, hyperthyroidism patients received methimazole starting at 30 mg daily, and ophthalmopathy patients received high-dose intravenous methylprednisolone. TCR Vbeta CDR3 sequencing of 120 to 150 peripheral blood samples (more than 40 ophthalmopathy, roughly 74 hyperthyroidism and some 17 progressor patients) is reported in the paper.

A patient counted as having stable Graves' hyperthyroidism if no progression to ophthalmopathy occurred over 18 months of follow-up. Hyperthyroidism patients were newly diagnosed, had a disease duration of under 2 months, and were aged 18 to 65 years. Exclusion was applied to patients with uncontrolled infections, other autoimmune diseases, pregnancy or lactation. Diagnoses were based on clinical symptoms, serum thyroxine and TRAb, thyroid ultrasound and orbital computed tomography. PBMCs were separated from roughly 9.3 ml of fresh peripheral blood using Ficoll-Paque density gradient centrifugation. Total RNA was extracted using Trizol reagent, and RNA quality was assessed on an Agilent 2100 Bioanalyzer. What the study reported, not specific to this receptor: Most expanded thyroid clonotypes (frequency above 0.001) were also found in blood, which suggests that blood repertoires may mirror thyroid immune responses. During validation, the model predicted progression to ophthalmopathy a median of around six months ahead of onset, with almost 71% sensitivity and roughly 72% specificity. In cross-validation, a model built on a 13 V-J signature told ophthalmopathy apart from stable hyperthyroidism with over 85% sensitivity and about 81% specificity, and in testing the same model reached 80%/75%. Sample size was not statistically predetermined, and blinding of investigators to group allocation was not performed.

TCR beta CDR3 regions were amplified from RNA transcripts. A first-round RT-PCR of the TCR CDR3 used the HTBI primer set with the Qiagen OneStep RT-PCR kit. Libraries were constructed in a second round of multiplex PCR, after which size selection and purification were carried out. The libraries were sequenced on an Illumina HiSeq2000 using paired-end 100 bp reads. The authors' analysis ran thus. SOAPnuke was used to process the raw data, removing reads that contained adapters or uncalled bases, had a mean Phred below 15, or lacked an exact match to the constant primer or identifier. High-quality paired reads were merged with COPE v1.2.5, and unique nucleotide sequences were defined as clonotypes. Clonotypes were aligned to IMGT TRBV, TRBD and TRBJ reference segments using MiTCR v1.1. Only V-J combinations with frequency above 0.0001, covering roughly 99% of repertoires, were analysed. A TCS score was defined as the ratio of F50 (clonal expansion) to E x V (chaos), with BLOSUM62-based TCRdist applied between CDR3 peptides within each V-J. Welch's t-statistics and random forest reduced around 520 V-J features to under 15, which were used in a naive Bayes classifier (R e1071). The raw public reads went through TCRdb reprocessing: fastp at Q25, MiXCR clone calling, in-frame beta chains kept. Here each entry gathers all rows of one CDR3 protein and keeps the most common genes and DNA. These V and J calls originate from TCRdb's pipeline instead of the authors' own analysis. This sample comprises hundreds of thousands of distinct CDR3 sequences, roughly 15% of them detected only once. The biggest ten clones account for about a tenth of the sample.

This clonotype was seen more than once but under ten times. Its binding antigen is unknown. Per-base quality was not reported, and no clone a single base away is much larger than it. Taken from the germline V gene, the CDR1 and CDR2 loops are KGHSH and LQKENI. V and J are truncated by 3 bases and 2 bases respectively, leaving an intervening sequence of 12 bases. The CDR3 contains 15 residues, cysteine and phenylalanine counted. Only the CDR3 part of the read is kept: 45 bases, read in frame from the first base. Input material: blood. The chain uses TRBV18 and TRBJ2-3; matching of 7 bases hints at TRBD2 as the D gene. The receptor's source is a woman younger than 35 with Graves' hyperthyroidism. In nucleotide form, the sequence is TGTGCCAGCTCACCTGGGGGGGGCACCACAGATACGCAGTATTTT. It encodes CASSPGGGTTDTQYF.